The source of this TCR beta chain is a study of blood T cells in healthy people across ages (dated by TCRdb to about 2015). With respect to the entire study: In model experiments, template switching captured roughly one uniquely barcoded TCR beta cDNA molecule for every two T cells. To avoid experimental bias, donors of different ages were spread randomly across the sequencing lanes. For two donors (one aged 18 to 30 and one aged 80 or older), the study analyzed two additional independent replicas of 1 million unique cDNA reads from the same blood draw. The donors were divided into four age groups: young (average 16 years), middle-aged (about 39), aged (around 59) and long-lived (82). Using deep sequencing normalized with unique cDNA molecular identifiers, the study measured how TCR beta repertoire diversity changes with age. The paper's findings and limits, for the study overall: A strong correlation was found between observed TCR beta diversity and the percentage of naive T cells measured by flow cytometry. The long-lived group showed more naive CD4+ T cells, fewer expanded clones and increased TCR diversity than the aged group, suggesting age selection. Donor CMV infection status was unknown, potentially confounding age-related changes in expanded clonotypes. As age increased, observed TCR beta diversity per million T cells dropped in a roughly linear way, and a significant reduction was already evident by age about 40. Estimates of total diversity from one million sequenced T cells were regarded as lower bounds and underestimates. Conclusive comparison of naive and antigen-experienced compartments was prevented by the profiling of bulk unsorted PBMCs.

As concerns this clonotype: This receptor's antigen is unknown. The record has no base qualities; no much larger clone is one base away.

Preparation of the library involved 5' RACE. A second PCR of about 6 to 12 cycles was performed with a sample-barcoded 5' primer and a J-beta primer mix. Each TCR beta cDNA molecule received a unique molecular identifier from a template-switch 5' adaptor carrying 12 random nucleotides. Each sample yielded at least 2.5 million CDR3-containing paired-end reads. First-strand cDNA was synthesized from all RNA with the Mint cDNA synthesis kit, primed by a TRBC-specific oligonucleotide. All cDNA was treated with uracil-DNA glycosylase and then went through a first 18-cycle PCR with the universal primers M1SS and BC2_uni_R. Turning to the authors' computational methods: For normalization, 1 million high-quality reads were randomly selected from each sample, with every read carrying a distinct molecular identifier. Reads sharing molecular identifiers were discarded rather than binned into consensus sequences. MiTCR, with a Q25 quality threshold and the strictest error-elimination algorithm, was used for CDR3 identification, clonotype clustering and error correction. Lower-bound total TCR beta diversity was estimated with a nonparametric unseen species model using Euler transformation. TCRdb reanalyzed the raw reads on its own, using fastp at Q25 for trimming and MiXCR for clone calling, and kept in-frame beta chains. Every entry covers one CDR3 protein and lists the most common genes and DNA from its rows. These V and J calls originate from TCRdb's pipeline instead of the authors' own analysis. For this sample there are fewer than 2,000,000 distinct CDR3 sequences; approximately 40% appear just once. The ten largest account for 23% of the sample.

The roughly 39 donors, aged 6 to 90 years, were systemically healthy Caucasian individuals from Russia. Each donor gave about 9.2 milliliters of peripheral blood, drawn into EDTA-treated Vacutainer tubes. Ficoll-Paque density-gradient centrifugation was used to isolate PBMCs, with at least 7 million obtained per sample. Total RNA, at least 5.5 micrograms per sample, was extracted from PBMCs with Trizol reagent. For every donor, flow cytometry on a PBMC aliquot measured the percentage of naive CD45RAhigh/CD27high T cells. V is cut by 3 bases and J by 5 bases, and the space between the germline ends is 14 bases. CDR1 and CDR2, looked up from the germline V gene, are SGHTA and FQGNSA. Inclusive of the bounding cysteine and phenylalanine, the CDR3 is 15 residues long. Only CDR3 DNA is held: 45 bases, read in frame from base 1.

The rearrangement joined TRBV7-2 to TRBJ1-5; TRBD1 could be the D gene, as 5 bases match. The sample taken for sequencing was blood. The source of this sequence is a human donor in good health. The CDR3 reads CASSFDSRQYQPQHF. The DNA reads TGTGCCAGCAGCTTCGACAGCCGACAATATCAGCCCCAGCATTTT.